What follows are 29 T cell receptor beta chains derived from one specimen sequenced in a study of PD-L1 blockade in urothelial cancer. Using immunoSEQ multiplex PCR, the repertoire was profiled, and TCRdb retains in-frame clones only, with some absent. The sample holds around 47,000 clones, roughly 78% seen once. Time point defined: peripheral blood 6 weeks after treatment start. The material sequenced was PBMCs, taken around atezolizumab (anti-PD-L1) treatment. These receptors were taken from a man between 60 and 70 years old with urothelial cancer.

The chain has TRBV7-6 and TRBJ1-2, with 7 bases identical to TRBD1. The CDR3 contains 14 residues. V gave up 5 bases and J gave up 8 bases; unmatched junction bases: 11. Germline V gene data show CDR1 as SGHVS and CDR2 as FNYEAQ. The CDR3 loop reads CASSRTTGAEGYTF. CDR3 DNA: TGTGCCAGCAGCCGTACAACAGGGGCGGAGGGCTACACCTTC.

The rearrangement links TRBV27 to TRBJ2-1; the D is unclear. The germline V gene has CDR1 MNHEY and CDR2 SMNVEV (reference sequence). There are 15 residues in the CDR3. V was trimmed by 6 bases and J by 0 bases, leaving 12 bases between them. The CDR3 region is CASRNDISSYNEQFF. As DNA, the CDR3 is TGTGCCAGCAGAAATGACATAAGCTCCTACAATGAGCAGTTCTTC.

The CDR3 DNA is TGCGCCAGCAGCTCACTCCTGGGCGGGAGGGCAAAGACCCAGTACTTC. This gives the protein CASSSLLGGRAKTQYF. J is TRBJ2-5 and V is TRBV5-1; 9 bases are shared with TRBD2. The CDR3 runs 16 residues. V shed 3 bases, J shed 6 bases, and the junction held 12 bases outside the gene matches. Germline V gives CDR1 SGHRS, CDR2 YFSETQ.

The genes are TRBV2 and TRBJ1-1; D may be TRBD1 (5 bases). The germline CDR1 and CDR2 sequences are SNHLY and FYNNEI. V was pared by 2 bases and J by 5 bases, with 12 bases between. The CDR3 sequence is 14 residues long. The CDR3 sequence: CASSERGERTEAFF. In DNA form, the CDR3 reads TGTGCCAGCAGTGAAAGGGGCGAGAGGACTGAAGCTTTCTTT.

The V and J genes are TRBV19 and TRBJ2-3; 9 nucleotides agree with TRBD2. This CDR3 is built from 15 residues. The ends lost 6 bases at V and 7 bases at J; junction bases unmatched: 11. Germline values: CDR1 LNHDA, CDR2 SQIVND (reference sequence). The CDR3 protein is CASSPLSGSGNTQYF. CDR3 coding DNA: TGTGCCAGTAGCCCCCTTAGCGGGAGTGGAAATACGCAGTATTTT.

This chain uses TRBV19 with TRBJ2-3, with 7 bases matching TRBD2. The V and J ends lost 3 bases and 3 bases, in that order; junction bases with no gene match: 6. The germline V gene has CDR1 LNHDA and CDR2 SQIVND (reference sequence). This CDR3 is built from 15 residues. The CDR3 DNA follows: TGTGCCAGTAGTATGGGGGGGATGGGGACAGATACGCAGTATTTT. This codes for CASSMGGMGTDTQYF.

The V and J genes are TRBV18 and TRBJ2-7; tentatively, D is TRBD2 (6 bases). The ends were cut back, 3 bases at V and 4 bases at J, with 7 bases in the middle. This CDR3 is built from 12 residues. The germline CDR1 and CDR2 sequences are KGHSH and LQKENI. The CDR3 DNA sequence: TGTGCCAGCTCACCCCGGGAGTACGAGCAGTACTTC. Translating it yields CASSPREYEQYF.

This clone showed up just a few times. The chain has TRBV6-1 and TRBJ1-6; D may be TRBD1 (5 bases). The CDR3 is 15 residues long. CDR1 is MNHNS and CDR2 is SASEGT in the germline V gene. V gave up 2 bases and J gave up 8 bases, with 13 bases separating them. The CDR3 loop is CASSELGQGYSPLHF. Written as DNA, the CDR3 is TGTGCCAGCAGTGAATTGGGGCAGGGATATTCACCCCTCCACTTT.

The CDR3 DNA is TGTGCCAGTAGTAACGAACAGGGGTTGAACACTGAAGCTTTCTTT. It translates to CASSNEQGLNTEAFF. V usage is TRBV19 and J usage is TRBJ1-1; 7 bases map to TRBD1. The CDR3 length is 15 residues. Trimming removed 4 bases from V and 0 bases from J; junction bases left unmatched: 5. Germline V gene data show CDR1 as LNHDA and CDR2 as SQIVND (reference sequence).

The genes are TRBV13 and TRBJ2-5, with 9 bases lining up with TRBD1. The CDR3 is 15 amino acids. Germline CDR1 reads PRHDT; CDR2 reads FYEKMQ (reference sequence). V trimming: 5 bases; J trimming: 5 bases; junction bases outside the gene matches: 9. CDR3 protein: CASSPPGTGWETQYF. The CDR3 DNA follows: TGTGCCAGCAGCCCCCCCGGGACAGGGTGGGAGACCCAGTACTTC.

This chain joins TRBV19 and TRBJ2-1; 7 positions match TRBD2. V was clipped by 3 bases and J by 1 base; unmatched bases: 3. Germline V gene data show CDR1 as LNHDA and CDR2 as SQIVND (reference sequence). This CDR3 is 15 amino acids long. The DNA for the CDR3 is TGTGCCAGTAGTATTGCGGGAGCGTCCTACAATGAGCAGTTCTTC. It encodes CASSIAGASYNEQFF.

The gene calls are TRBV7-6 and TRBJ1-4, with 7 bases fitting TRBD1. The CDR3 covers 15 residues. CDR1 and CDR2 from the germline V gene are SGHVS and FNYEAQ. The trim removed 1 base at V and 8 bases at J, leaving 7 bases unmatched. For the CDR3, the DNA is TGTGCCAGCAGCTTAGGTGTTACAGGGGAAGAAAAACTGTTTTTT. As protein: CASSLGVTGEEKLFF.

This sequence joins TRBV28 and TRBJ2-1, with a tentative D call TRBD1 (6 bases). The V gene's germline CDR1 is MDHEN and CDR2 SYDVKM. V gave up 5 bases and J gave up 6 bases, with 17 bases separating them. The CDR3 runs 15 residues. CDR3 coding DNA: TGTGCCAGCAGTCTCTTCTTTACAGGGAGCAATGAGCAGTTCTTC. Encoded protein: CASSLFFTGSNEQFF.

This clone was found once. V usage is TRBV11-2 and J usage is TRBJ2-5; TRBD2 agrees at 9 bases. V shed 5 bases and J 5 bases; nucleotides not matched to a gene: 9. CDR1 and CDR2 (germline): SGHAT, FQNNGV. This CDR3 has 15 residues. The CDR3 sequence: CASSVVAGVIETQYF. The CDR3 bases are TGTGCCAGCAGCGTCGTAGCGGGAGTTATCGAGACCCAGTACTTC.

The gene calls are TRBV4-1 and TRBJ2-7; 7 bases line up with TRBD2. V dropped 4 bases and J dropped 1; count of bases not matched to a gene: 4. Germline CDR1 MGHRA, CDR2 YSYEKL. The CDR3 totals 14 residues. This CDR3 reads CASSPAGESYEQYF. CDR3 nucleotide sequence: TGCGCCAGCAGCCCTGCGGGAGAGTCCTACGAGCAGTACTTC.

The gene calls are TRBV9 and TRBJ2-5; 8 nucleotides align to TRBD2. The germline V gene has CDR1 SGDLS and CDR2 YYNGEE. With V trimmed by 4 bases and J by 4 bases, 15 bases remained unmatched. The CDR3 is 17 residues long. The CDR3 loop is CASSPRGGREGAETQYF. The CDR3 nucleotides are TGTGCCAGCAGCCCCCGGGGGGGTCGGGAGGGTGCAGAGACCCAGTACTTC. The variable domain in full, with the rest retrieved from reference TRBV9 and TRBJ2-5, is DSGVTQTPKHLITATGQRVTLRCSPRSGDLSVYWYQQSLDQGLQFLIQYYNGEERAKGNILERFSAQQFPDLHSELNLSSLELGDSALYFCASSPRGGREGAETQYFGPGTRLLVL.

This chain links TRBV4-1 with TRBJ2-5; D is uncertain. The CDR3 covers 12 residues. Germline lookup yields CDR1 MGHRA and CDR2 YSYEKL. Deletions cut 0 bases from V and 5 bases from J, with 4 bases between. The CDR3 sequence is CASSQDLETQYF. The DNA of the CDR3 is TGCGCCAGCAGCCAAGATCTGGAGACCCAGTACTTC.

This clone was counted a single time. The rearrangement joins TRBV2 to TRBJ2-7; D gene uncertain. V shed 2 bases and J shed 2 bases, with 4 bases lying between them. There are 12 residues in the CDR3. The germline gives CDR1 SNHLY, CDR2 FYNNEI. In DNA, the CDR3 is TGTGCCAGCAGTGAAAATACCTACGAGCAGTACTTC. It specifies CASSENTYEQYF.

Ten or more counts support this clone. The rearrangement links TRBV11-2 to TRBJ2-1; D gene ambiguous. CDR3 length: 14 residues. Germline V gene lookup returns CDR1 SGHAT and CDR2 FQNNGV. Trimming removed 5 bases at V and 4 bases at J, with 12 bases between. This chain's CDR3 is CASSLQPTYNEQFF. The CDR3 DNA reads TGTGCCAGCAGCCTCCAACCCACATACAATGAGCAGTTCTTC. The entire variable domain, with the rest obtained from reference TRBV11-2 and TRBJ2-1, is as follows: EAGVAQSPRYKIIEKRQSVAFWCNPISGHATLYWYQQILGQGPKLLIQFQNNGVVDDSQLPKDRFSAERLKGVDSTLKIQPAKLEDSAVYLCASSLQPTYNEQFFGPGTRLTVL.

The CDR3 sequence is CASSWGTGGENQPQHF. CDR3 DNA sequence: TGTGCCAGCAGCTGGGGGACAGGGGGAGAAAATCAGCCCCAGCATTTT. The chain couples TRBV7-9 to TRBJ1-5; 11 positions agree with TRBD1. The CDR3 runs to 16 residues. J gave up 4 bases and V 4 bases, and 6 bases lay outside the gene matches. The germline gives CDR1 SEHNR, CDR2 FQNEAQ (reference sequence).

This clone was seen only once. The chain uses TRBV28 and TRBJ2-7; 9 bases are a match to TRBD1. This CDR3 comprises 15 residues. Per the germline V gene, CDR1 is MDHEN and CDR2 is SYDVKM. With 6 bases clipped from V and 5 bases from J, the junction kept 11 bases outside the gene matches. DNA for the CDR3: TGTGCCAGCAGGTCCTTAGGACAGGGGTTCGACGAGCAGTACTTC. Protein: CASRSLGQGFDEQYF.

V gene TRBV4-1 combines with J gene TRBJ1-2; no reliable D call. CDR3 length equals 15 residues. In germline, CDR1 is MGHRA, CDR2 YSYEKL. V lost 0 bases, J lost 6 bases, and 14 bases lay in between. This CDR3 is CASSQENSMRDGYTF. The CDR3 DNA sequence: TGCGCCAGCAGCCAAGAGAACTCAATGAGGGATGGCTACACCTTC.

This sequence joins TRBV7-2 and TRBJ2-7; TRBD2 might be the D (5 bases). Germline V gene sequence: CDR1 SGHTA, CDR2 FQGNSA. The V end lost 5 bases, the J end lost 0 bases, and 11 bases lay between the germline ends. CDR3 length: 14 amino acids. The CDR3 DNA reads as TGTGCCAGCAGCACGCTAGCTTCCTCCTACGAGCAGTACTTC. It encodes CASSTLASSYEQYF.

V usage is TRBV5-4 and J usage is TRBJ2-5; 10 nucleotides agree with TRBD2. Germline V gives CDR1 SGHNT, CDR2 YYREEE (reference sequence). The junction had 6 bases not matched to a gene; V was cut back by 5 bases and J by 2 bases. CDR3 length: 15 amino acids. The CDR3, as DNA: TGTGCCAGCAGTTCCGGGACTAGCGCACAAGAGACCCAGTACTTC. It yields the protein CASSSGTSAQETQYF.

This clone appeared a single time. The genes are TRBV6-6 and TRBJ2-7, with 7 bases aligning to TRBD1. This CDR3 region has 13 residues. CDR1 is MNHNY, CDR2 SVGAGI, per germline (reference sequence). The ends lost 8 bases at V and 8 bases at J; junction bases unmatched: 12. CDR3 nucleotides: TGTGCCAGCGGGGCCGGGACAGCACCGAAGCAGTACTTC. Its translation is CASGAGTAPKQYF.

The V call is TRBV7-8, the J call TRBJ2-5; 7 nucleotides match TRBD1. Germline CDR1 SGHVS, CDR2 FQNEAQ. There are 16 residues in the CDR3. The ends lost 1 base at V and 2 bases at J; junction bases unmatched: 7. The CDR3 region has the DNA TGTGCCAGCAGCTTAGGGAGGACAGGAGCTCAAGAGACCCAGTACTTC. This encodes CASSLGRTGAQETQYF.

This clone turned up a few times. This CDR3 is CASSLGTGWAKNIQYF. The CDR3 region has the DNA TGTGCCAGCAGCTTGGGGACAGGGTGGGCCAAAAACATTCAGTACTTC. The chain couples TRBV5-6 to TRBJ2-4; 8 positions agree with TRBD1. This CDR3 has 16 amino acids. From germline, CDR1 is SGHDT and CDR2 YYEEEE. V was pared by 0 bases and J by 1 base, with 3 bases of the junction left unmatched.

This chain joins TRBV14 and TRBJ1-1; TRBD1 matches 7 bases. V gave up 7 bases and J gave up 5 bases; unmatched junction bases: 13. Germline V gene lookup returns CDR1 SGHDN and CDR2 FVKESK. This CDR3 has 15 amino acids. The CDR3 spells CASTAGWTGGTEAFF. The CDR3, as DNA: TGTGCCAGCACCGCTGGCTGGACAGGCGGGACTGAAGCTTTCTTT.

This sequence joins TRBV6-1 and TRBJ2-7, with D possibly TRBD1 on 6 matching bases. CDR3 length: 13 amino acids. The germline gives CDR1 MNHNS, CDR2 SASEGT. The V end was cut by 6 bases, the J end by 3 bases, with 12 bases between. CDR3 residues: CASRDGQSYEQYF. The CDR3 DNA follows: TGTGCCAGCAGAGACGGACAGAGCTACGAGCAGTACTTC.